Included here is one T cell receptor beta chain sequence, with context. This entry comes from a study of PD-1 and CTLA-4 blockade in melanoma. Clones were sequenced by immunoSEQ multiplex PCR, and TCRdb holds only the in-frame ones, with some missing. This sample has about 16,000 clones, with approximately 63% found just once. The germline CDR1 and CDR2 sequences are SGHRS and YFSETQ. V lost 4 bases and J lost 1, with 21 bases in between. The CDR3 runs to 18 residues. This TCR was sampled from a human donor with melanoma. The chain is built from TRBV5-1 and TRBJ2-1; D possibly matches TRBD1 or TRBD2 (5 bases each). Sample: CD8+ T cells from peripheral blood, taken from a patient given anti-PD-1 treatment. CDR3 residues: CASSKAGHRWGSYNEQFF. The CDR3 DNA sequence: TGCGCCAGCAGCAAGGCGGGCCACCGGTGGGGGTCCTACAATGAGCAGTTCTTC.